Each of the 2 T cell receptor beta chains below was sequenced from the same sample in a study of T-cell memory formation after mild COVID-19. TCRdb independently ran MiXCR on the 5' RACE reads; one entry per CDR3 protein. The table shows about 400,000 distinct CDR3 sequences, with 24% occurring only once. Material for sequencing was PBMCs or a T cell subset sorted from them (not recorded which). These receptors were taken from an adult woman who had mild COVID-19 (a few samples of this study predate the infection). Cell type and time point are not known.

The CDR3 loop is CASSFRRDSDTQYF. In DNA, the CDR3 is TGTGCCAGCAGCTTTAGGAGGGATTCAGATACGCAGTATTTT. The chain uses TRBV11-2 and TRBJ2-3, with D maybe TRBD2 (6 bases). V was trimmed by 3 bases and J by 4 bases, leaving 11 bases between them. In germline, CDR1 is SGHAT, CDR2 FQNNGV. CDR3 size: 14 residues.

To note about this clonotype: This may come from a read error, since a much larger clone is one base off. The chain joins TRBV7-2 to TRBJ2-3; D is unclear. V was trimmed by 1 base and J by 1 base, leaving 6 bases between them. The length of the CDR3 is 14 residues. CDR1 SGHTA and CDR2 FQGNSA come from the germline V gene. The CDR3 region is CASSLVVGTDTQYF. CDR3 bases: TGTGCCAGCAGCTTAGTGGTAGGCACAGATACGCAGTATTTT.